The 31 T cell receptor beta chains reported below all come from one sample, sequenced in a study of PD-L1 blockade in urothelial cancer. Time point noted: pretreatment peripheral blood. TCRdb keeps only in-frame clones here, not all; method: immunoSEQ multiplex PCR. The sample consists of about 52,000 clones, 75% to 90% of them appearing once. Material: PBMCs, obtained around atezolizumab (anti-PD-L1) treatment. The receptors derive from a man in his fifties with urothelial cancer.

A few counts support this clone. CDR3 residues: CASSSRQGPNQPQHF. CDR3 bases: TGTGCCAGTAGTAGCCGACAGGGGCCTAATCAGCCCCAGCATTTT. V usage is TRBV19 and J usage is TRBJ1-5, with TRBD1 matching over 8 bases. CDR1 is LNHDA, CDR2 SQIVND, per germline (reference sequence). This CDR3 spans 15 amino acids. The V segment lost 4 bases and the J segment 4 bases; nucleotides outside the gene matches: 6.

V usage is TRBV6-1 and J usage is TRBJ2-7, with 8 bases identical to TRBD2. Germline values: CDR1 MNHNS, CDR2 SASEGT. The CDR3 totals 12 residues. Trimming at V came to 8 bases and at J to 7 bases, leaving 7 bases not matched to a gene. This CDR3 reads CASQRESREQYF. As DNA, the CDR3 is TGTGCCAGCCAGCGGGAGTCGAGGGAGCAGTACTTC.

As DNA, the CDR3 is TGTGCCAGCAGCATGCTGGGACAAAATAATTCACCCCTCCACTTT. This sequence encodes CASSMLGQNNSPLHF. The V and J genes are TRBV6-1 and TRBJ1-6; D perhaps matches TRBD1 (6 bases). The V gene lost 6 bases and the J gene lost 5 bases, with 14 bases spanning the gap. This CDR3 is 15 amino acids long. Germline CDR1 reads MNHNS; CDR2 reads SASEGT.

The CDR3 sequence: CASSHPRTGGDFTDTQYF. Here the CDR3 DNA reads TGCGCCAGCAGCCACCCTCGGACAGGGGGCGATTTCACAGATACGCAGTATTTT. The chain is built from TRBV4-1 and TRBJ2-3; 11 nucleotides match TRBD1. The CDR3 is 18 residues long. Germline V gives CDR1 MGHRA, CDR2 YSYEKL. V was pared by 3 bases and J by 2 bases, with 10 bases of the junction left unmatched.

The V and J genes are TRBV7-3 and TRBJ1-6; D gene ambiguous. Germline V lookup: CDR1 SGHTA, CDR2 FQGTGA. Trimming took off 3 bases at V and 8 bases at J, with 8 bases between the two ends. CDR3 length: 13 amino acids. The CDR3 is CASSFNRDSPLHF. DNA of the CDR3: TGTGCCAGCAGCTTTAACCGGGATTCACCCCTCCACTTT.

The chain employs TRBV27 and TRBJ2-7, with 13 bases aligning to TRBD2. The germline V gene has CDR1 MNHEY and CDR2 SMNVEV (reference sequence). This CDR3 region has 15 residues. With V trimmed by 4 bases and J by 3 bases, 3 bases remained unmatched. The CDR3 DNA follows: TGTGCCAGCAGTTCAGGGACTAGCGGGAACTACGAGCAGTACTTC. Translation: CASSSGTSGNYEQYF.

About this clone itself: This same CDR3 is encoded by further DNA sequences in the sample. J is TRBJ2-3 and V is TRBV2; TRBD1 matches 9 bases. Per the germline V gene, CDR1 is SNHLY and CDR2 is FYNNEI. This CDR3 comprises 16 residues. J was trimmed by 4 bases and V by 7 bases; bases with no gene match: 12. In DNA, the CDR3 is TGTGCCAGCAAGAGGGGACGGGACAGGGCCTCAGATACGCAGTATTTT. As protein: CASKRGRDRASDTQYF.

This rearrangement joins TRBV7-9 to TRBJ1-4; 9 bases are shared with TRBD1. This CDR3 region has 15 residues. V lost 7 bases, J lost 7 bases, and 10 bases stayed unmatched. Germline values: CDR1 SEHNR, CDR2 FQNEAQ (reference sequence). The CDR3 DNA follows: TGTGCCAGCAACCCCGGGACAGGGTTTCTTGAAAAACTGTTTTTT. As protein: CASNPGTGFLEKLFF.

This rearrangement joins TRBV7-6 to TRBJ1-1; 7 bases are shared with TRBD1. This CDR3 has 16 amino acids. Losses at the gene ends were 5 bases for V and 4 bases for J; bases not matched to a gene: 13. The V gene's germline CDR1 is SGHVS and CDR2 FNYEAQ. The CDR3 DNA reads TGTGCCAGCAGCCCGACCCCGACAGGGATGAGCACTGAAGCTTTCTTT. It is translated as CASSPTPTGMSTEAFF.

This clone was detected only a few times. The CDR3 DNA is TGTGCCAGCAGCTTAAGTTCCTCGGGGGGAAACACCATATATTTT. As protein: CASSLSSSGGNTIYF. The V call is TRBV7-3, the J call TRBJ1-3; D ambiguous. CDR3 size: 15 residues. In germline, CDR1 is SGHTA, CDR2 FQGTGA. Deletions cut 1 base from V and 4 bases from J, with 11 bases between.

The chain joins TRBV7-2 to TRBJ2-7; 8 bases align to TRBD1. CDR3 size: 15 residues. Germline trimming cut 5 bases from V and 1 base from J; bases unmatched to any gene: 7. Per germline, CDR1 SGHTA and CDR2 FQGNSA. This CDR3 reads CASSGPGTGSYEQYF. DNA for the CDR3: TGTGCCAGCAGCGGACCCGGGACAGGATCCTACGAGCAGTACTTC. The entire variable domain, with the rest obtained from reference TRBV7-2 and TRBJ2-7, is as follows: GAGVSQSPSNKVTEKGKDVELRCDPISGHTALYWYRQSLGQGLEFLIYFQGNSAPDKSGLPSDRFSAERTGGSVSTLTIQRTQQEDSAVYLCASSGPGTGSYEQYFGPGTRLTVT.

V is TRBV7-9 and J is TRBJ1-5; TRBD1 aligns across 7 bases. The germline gives CDR1 SEHNR, CDR2 FQNEAQ (reference sequence). V gave up 5 bases and J gave up 10 bases; unmatched junction bases: 17. This CDR3 is built from 16 residues. The CDR3 DNA is TGTGCCAGCAGCCGGGACAGCACATTCTCAGCGGGCCCCCAGCATTTT. This translates into CASSRDSTFSAGPQHF. Using reference TRBV7-9 and TRBJ1-5 for the parts outside the CDR3, the full variable domain is DTGVSQNPRHKITKRGQNVTFRCDPISEHNRLYWYRQTLGQGPEFLTYFQNEAQLEKSRLLSDRFSAERPKGSFSTLEIQRTEQGDSAMYLCASSRDSTFSAGPQHFGDGTRLSIL.

This clone was seen once. The V and J genes are TRBV19 and TRBJ2-3; 8 bases match TRBD2. This CDR3 spans 15 amino acids. The germline V gene has CDR1 LNHDA and CDR2 SQIVND (reference sequence). With 9 bases clipped from V and 2 bases from J, the junction kept 10 bases outside the gene matches. CDR3 sequence (DNA): TGTGCCAGCCCCTCGGGGCGGGAGGCCACAGATACGCAGTATTTT. Translated: CASPSGREATDTQYF.

This clone turned up a few times. V is TRBV5-1 and J is TRBJ2-1; TRBD1 matches 8 bases. The length of the CDR3 is 13 residues. Germline-derived CDR1 and CDR2 are SGHRS and YFSETQ. J was trimmed by 9 bases and V by 4 bases; bases with no gene match: 6. This chain's CDR3 is CASSADRVSEQFF. The CDR3 DNA follows: TGCGCCAGCAGCGCGGACAGGGTCAGTGAGCAGTTCTTC.

The rearrangement uses TRBV7-6 and TRBJ2-5; TRBD2 matches 10 bases. There are 16 residues in the CDR3. Germline V gene lookup returns CDR1 SGHVS and CDR2 FNYEAQ. Trimming cost V 3 bases and J 4 bases; bases outside gene matches: 8. This chain's CDR3 is CASSLAGLAPLETQYF. The DNA of the CDR3 is TGTGCCAGCAGCTTGGCGGGACTAGCGCCCCTAGAGACCCAGTACTTC.

This clone was observed a single time. The chain links TRBV6-4 to TRBJ1-3, with 8 bases aligning to TRBD1. The CDR3 has 18 residues. Per the germline V gene, CDR1 is MRHNA and CDR2 is SNTAGT. Unmatched junction bases numbered 9, after V lost 2 bases and J lost 0 bases. The CDR3 DNA reads as TGTGCCAGCAGTGACCCCGGTGGACAGGGTGCCTCTGGAAACACCATATATTTT. Translation: CASSDPGGQGASGNTIYF.

This chain uses TRBV7-9 with TRBJ1-1; unclear D gene. Per germline, CDR1 SEHNR and CDR2 FQNEAQ (reference sequence). V was clipped by 5 bases and J by 4 bases, with 5 bases between them. The CDR3 runs to 11 residues. In DNA form, the CDR3 reads TGTGCCAGCAGCACAAGCACTGAAGCTTTCTTT. This translates into CASSTSTEAFF.

The gene calls are TRBV5-4 and TRBJ2-7, with 10 bases aligning to TRBD2. The junction had 6 bases not matched to a gene; V was cut back by 4 bases and J by 2 bases. From germline, CDR1 is SGHNT and CDR2 YYREEE (reference sequence). The CDR3 totals 15 residues. CDR3 protein: CASSATSGAAYEQYF. The DNA for the CDR3 is TGTGCCAGCAGCGCCACTAGCGGGGCCGCCTACGAGCAGTACTTC.

The chain carries TRBV5-1 and TRBJ2-7; 8 positions agree with TRBD2. The V gene's germline CDR1 is SGHRS and CDR2 YFSETQ. The CDR3 loop spans 17 amino acids. The trim removed 4 bases at V and 6 bases at J, leaving 18 bases unmatched. This CDR3 is CASSQTRTGTRRSEQYF. For the CDR3, the DNA is TGCGCCAGCAGCCAAACTCGAACCGGGACTAGGCGTTCCGAGCAGTACTTC.

The rearrangement links TRBV27 to TRBJ2-1; 15 positions match TRBD2. This CDR3 is built from 19 residues. V was clipped by 0 bases and J by 9 bases; unmatched bases: 12. Germline loops: CDR1 MNHEY, CDR2 SMNVEV (reference sequence). The CDR3 sequence: CASSLSRIVGLAGGSEQFF. Written as DNA, the CDR3 is TGTGCCAGCAGTTTATCGAGGATCGTGGGACTAGCGGGAGGTAGTGAGCAGTTCTTC.

This chain connects TRBV5-1 to TRBJ2-1; 8 bases fit TRBD2. CDR3 length: 16 amino acids. V shed 0 bases, J shed 5 bases, and the junction held 7 bases outside the gene matches. The germline V gene encodes CDR1 SGHRS and CDR2 YFSETQ. The CDR3 bases are TGCGCCAGCAGCTTGGCCGGCAGCGGGGGTGACAATGAGCAGTTCTTC. This codes for CASSLAGSGGDNEQFF.

This chain connects TRBV9 to TRBJ2-1, with 11 nucleotides matching TRBD2. The CDR3 is made up of 16 amino acids. Germline-derived CDR1 and CDR2 are SGDLS and YYNGEE. Trimming cost V 3 bases and J 7 bases; bases outside gene matches: 9. The CDR3 sequence is CASSGELAGAGNEQFF. The CDR3 DNA reads TGTGCCAGCAGCGGCGAACTAGCGGGGGCGGGGAATGAGCAGTTCTTC.

This chain connects TRBV9 to TRBJ1-4; no firm D call. Trimming stripped 1 base from V and 5 bases from J, with 6 bases between. CDR3 length: 13 amino acids. The germline CDR1 and CDR2 sequences are SGDLS and YYNGEE. The CDR3 spells CASSVSHNEKLFF. For the CDR3, the DNA is TGTGCCAGCAGCGTAAGCCACAATGAAAAACTGTTTTTT.

This chain connects TRBV27 to TRBJ1-4; 7 bases fit TRBD1. Losses at the gene ends were 5 bases for V and 1 base for J; bases not matched to a gene: 4. The germline CDR1 and CDR2 sequences are MNHEY and SMNVEV (reference sequence). The CDR3 totals 15 residues. CDR3 region: CASSPRTGTNEKLFF. The DNA for the CDR3 is TGTGCCAGCAGTCCCCGGACAGGAACTAATGAAAAACTGTTTTTT.

This chain uses TRBV7-2 with TRBJ1-6; 7 bases match TRBD1. CDR1 is SGHTA and CDR2 is FQGNSA in the germline V gene. The length of the CDR3 is 14 residues. J gave up 13 bases and V 1 base, and 7 bases lay outside the gene matches. The CDR3 region is CASSLDRDSNPLHF. The CDR3 DNA reads as TGTGCCAGCAGCTTAGACCGGGACAGTAATCCCCTCCACTTT. Drawing the rest from reference TRBV7-2 and TRBJ1-6, the complete variable domain is GAGVSQSPSNKVTEKGKDVELRCDPISGHTALYWYRQSLGQGLEFLIYFQGNSAPDKSGLPSDRFSAERTGGSVSTLTIQRTQQEDSAVYLCASSLDRDSNPLHFGNGTRLTVT.

The V and J genes are TRBV5-1 and TRBJ2-5; 12 bases align to TRBD2. Trimming removed 2 bases from V and 7 bases from J; junction bases left unmatched: 12. The CDR3 consists of 17 residues. Germline V gene data show CDR1 as SGHRS and CDR2 as YFSETQ. The CDR3 DNA follows: TGCGCCAGCAGCTTAGGCCCCCGGACTAGCGGGGAAGGGACCCAGTACTTC. Its protein product is CASSLGPRTSGEGTQYF. Full variable domain (missing parts from reference TRBV5-1 and TRBJ2-5): KAGVTQTPRYLIKTRGQQVTLSCSPISGHRSVSWYQQTPGQGLQFLFEYFSETQRNKGNFPGRFSGRQFSNSRSEMNVSTLELGDSALYLCASSLGPRTSGEGTQYFGPGTRLLVL.

This clone turned up a few times. This rearrangement joins TRBV10-3 to TRBJ2-2, with D possibly TRBD1 on 5 matching bases. V gave up 4 bases and J gave up 6 bases, with 9 bases separating them. The CDR3 covers 13 residues. The germline V gene encodes CDR1 ENHRY and CDR2 SYGVKD. As DNA, the CDR3 is TGTGCCATCAGTGCCAGGGTTCCCGGGGAGCTGTTTTTT. It encodes CAISARVPGELFF.

The gene calls are TRBV13 and TRBJ1-5, with 8 bases matching TRBD1. J gave up 6 bases and V 0 bases, and 4 bases lay outside the gene matches. Looked up from germline, CDR1 is PRHDT and CDR2 is FYEKMQ (reference sequence). CDR3 size: 15 residues. The CDR3 sequence is CASSLGQGVFQPQHF. For the CDR3, the DNA is TGTGCCAGCAGCTTAGGACAGGGGGTTTTTCAGCCCCAGCATTTT.

This chain connects TRBV9 to TRBJ2-3, with 7 bases lining up with TRBD1. In germline, CDR1 is SGDLS, CDR2 YYNGEE. There are 15 residues in the CDR3. V was clipped by 1 base and J by 4 bases; unmatched bases: 6. The CDR3 nucleotides are TGTGCCAGCAGCGTACGTGACAGGGACGCAGATACGCAGTATTTT. Translating gives CASSVRDRDADTQYF.

The rearrangement joins TRBV19 to TRBJ1-5, with D maybe TRBD1 (5 bases). This CDR3 is 14 amino acids long. CDR1 is LNHDA and CDR2 is SQIVND in the germline V gene (reference sequence). V lost 11 bases and J 4 bases, leaving 18 bases between the germline ends. The CDR3 bases are TGTGCCGCAAGACACCGGGACTATAATCAGCCCCAGCATTTT. As protein: CAARHRDYNQPQHF.

The V and J genes are TRBV12-5 and TRBJ2-5; D might be TRBD2 (6 bases). This CDR3 spans 13 amino acids. V lost 6 bases to trimming and J lost 7 bases, with 15 bases between them. The germline CDR1 and CDR2 sequences are LGHNT and FRNRAP. CDR3 DNA sequence: TGTGCTAGTGGGATTACTGGGGGGAGGACCCAGTACTTC. The encoded protein is CASGITGGRTQYF.